At least ten counts were recorded for the clone carrying this T cell receptor (beta chain). The antigen remains undetermined. Library preparation (for TCRbeta) was performed with unique molecular identifiers. TCRdb reanalysed the PCR reads using MiXCR and keeps one entry per CDR3 protein. The sample includes approximately 490,000 distinct CDR3 sequences, about 10% of them seen just once. CDR3 length equals 15 residues. Germline V CDR1 and CDR2: DFQATT, SNEGSKA (reference sequence). With 8 bases removed from V and 0 bases from J, the gap between germline ends came to 16 bases. The data were obtained in a study of T-cell reconstitution after alpha-beta-depleted transplantation in children. Study observations and caveats: After transplant, high TCRbeta diversity at day 60 in some patients arose from surviving recipient T cells and thymic progenitors. Roughly two months post-transplant, alpha-beta T cells reportedly originated from several hundred graft clones that had expanded. Newly made T cells mostly supplied T-cell counts and diversity one year after transplant.

Sequencing used PBMCs, obtained before TCRalphabeta/CD19-depleted stem cell transplant. This clonotype was sampled from a child aged 2-15 years with inherited bone marrow failure, due to receive a stem cell transplant. The chain uses TRBV20-1 and TRBJ1-4; TRBD1 is a possible D gene (6 bases). The CDR3 protein is CSTTGSDATNEKLFF. The CDR3 coding sequence is TGCAGTACCACAGGGTCCGATGCAACTAATGAAAAACTGTTTTTT.